The present TCR beta chain was sequenced within a study of T cell changes during pregnancy in multiple sclerosis. The V end was cut by 5 bases, the J end by 0 bases, with 12 bases between. This CDR3 has 15 amino acids. The germline V gene has CDR1 SGHTA and CDR2 FQGNSA. The repertoire was sequenced with immunoSEQ multiplex PCR; TCRdb's copy has only in-frame clones and lacks some. This sample has more than 35,000 clones, with about 91% found just once. The genes are TRBV7-2 and TRBJ2-3; D may be TRBD2 (5 bases). The receptor was isolated from a female donor in good health, enrolled as a control in a pregnancy study. Sequenced here: CD4+ T cells from peripheral blood mononuclear cells, sampled in the third trimester of pregnancy. CDR3 in DNA: TGTGCCAGCAGCCGCGGCGGGTTGAGCACAGATACGCAGTATTTT. It codes for CASSRGGLSTDTQYF. Filled out from reference TRBV7-2 and TRBJ2-3, the complete variable domain reads GAGVSQSPSNKVTEKGKDVELRCDPISGHTALYWYRQSLGQGLEFLIYFQGNSAPDKSGLPSDRFSAERTGGSVSTLTIQRTQQEDSAVYLCASSRGGLSTDTQYFGPGTRLTVL.